Listed here are 9 T cell receptor beta chains from one sample, sequenced in a study of chemoradiotherapy in HPV16-positive cancers. The method was immunoSEQ multiplex PCR; TCRdb's version includes in-frame clones alone and lacks a portion of them. The profile shows about 5,500 clones, 78% of them singletons. The specimen was obtained from a patient who underwent chemoradiotherapy. The receptor set was obtained from a human donor with HPV-associated anogenital cancer.

The chain links TRBV5-1 to TRBJ1-4; D is undetermined. Trimming cost V 4 bases and J 8 bases, with 15 bases left between them. Germline V gene sequence: CDR1 SGHRS, CDR2 YFSETQ. This CDR3 is built from 14 residues. The CDR3 reads CASSGWINSEKLFF. CDR3 nucleotide sequence: TGCGCCAGCAGCGGTTGGATTAACTCGGAAAAACTGTTTTTT.

V and J are TRBV20-1 and TRBJ2-1; D is uncertain. Trimming shortened V by 5 bases and J by 8 bases, and 10 bases separated the two germline ends. The length of the CDR3 is 11 residues. Germline CDR1 and CDR2: DFQATT and SNEGSKA (reference sequence). The CDR3 nucleotides read TGCAGTGCTCCGATAACCGATGAGCAGTTCTTC. This encodes CSAPITDEQFF.

This clone was picked up a small number of times. The V gene is TRBV6-6, the J gene TRBJ1-3; D is undetermined. CDR1 and CDR2 from the germline V gene are MNHNY and SVGAGI (reference sequence). This CDR3 region has 16 residues. The V and J ends lost 2 bases and 0 bases respectively, with 11 bases between them. The CDR3 bases are TGTGCCAGCAGTTACCATGGACGGACCTCTGGAAACACCATATATTTT. Protein product: CASSYHGRTSGNTIYF.

The rearrangement uses TRBV5-6 and TRBJ1-3; D ambiguous. CDR1 is SGHDT and CDR2 is YYEEEE in the germline V gene. The ends were cut back, 2 bases at V and 2 bases at J, with 11 bases in the middle. The CDR3 is 15 amino acids. CDR3 residues: CASSFLFGPGNTIYF. In nucleotides, the CDR3 is TGTGCCAGCAGCTTTCTCTTTGGCCCTGGAAACACCATATATTTT.

The chain joins TRBV27 to TRBJ2-1; D gene unclear. The CDR3 spans 15 residues. V was trimmed by 1 base and J by 5 bases, leaving 12 bases between them. CDR1 and CDR2 (germline): MNHEY, SMNVEV (reference sequence). The chain's CDR3 is CASSLLSLLNNEQFF. Written as DNA, the CDR3 is TGTGCCAGCAGTTTATTGTCCCTCCTTAACAATGAGCAGTTCTTC.

The V call is TRBV7-8, the J call TRBJ1-5; the D gene is possibly TRBD1 (5 bases). CDR1 and CDR2 (germline): SGHVS, FQNEAQ. V lost 3 bases, J lost 9 bases, and 12 bases lay in between. There are 13 residues in the CDR3. CDR3 amino acids: CASSFNGARPQHF. CDR3 nucleotide sequence: TGTGCCAGCAGCTTCAACGGGGCGCGGCCCCAGCATTTT.

This sequence joins TRBV5-4 and TRBJ2-7; 10 bases agree with TRBD2. CDR1 is SGHNT, CDR2 YYREEE, per germline (reference sequence). This CDR3 is 15 amino acids long. V shed 5 bases and J 4 bases; nucleotides not matched to a gene: 9. The CDR3 protein is CASRERGGLGYEQYF. The CDR3 DNA reads as TGTGCCAGCAGGGAGCGGGGGGGCCTTGGGTACGAGCAGTACTTC.

V usage is TRBV7-8 and J usage is TRBJ2-3; TRBD1 or TRBD2 may be the D gene (6 bases each). The ends were cut back, 5 bases at V and 3 bases at J, with 15 bases in the middle. Germline lookup yields CDR1 SGHVS and CDR2 FQNEAQ. This CDR3 is built from 15 residues. CDR3 nucleotides: TGTGCCAGCAGCCCCGCTAGAGGGGGGACAGATACGCAGTATTTT. Translated, it gives CASSPARGGTDTQYF.

This clone was observed a few times. The chain joins TRBV19 to TRBJ1-4; D gene ambiguous. The CDR3 has 13 residues. Trimming left V 6 bases short and J 3 bases short, with 8 bases between. The germline V gene has CDR1 LNHDA and CDR2 SQIVND (reference sequence). CDR3 protein: CASRLGSNEKLFF. CDR3 coding DNA: TGTGCCAGTAGGCTAGGATCTAATGAAAAACTGTTTTTT.